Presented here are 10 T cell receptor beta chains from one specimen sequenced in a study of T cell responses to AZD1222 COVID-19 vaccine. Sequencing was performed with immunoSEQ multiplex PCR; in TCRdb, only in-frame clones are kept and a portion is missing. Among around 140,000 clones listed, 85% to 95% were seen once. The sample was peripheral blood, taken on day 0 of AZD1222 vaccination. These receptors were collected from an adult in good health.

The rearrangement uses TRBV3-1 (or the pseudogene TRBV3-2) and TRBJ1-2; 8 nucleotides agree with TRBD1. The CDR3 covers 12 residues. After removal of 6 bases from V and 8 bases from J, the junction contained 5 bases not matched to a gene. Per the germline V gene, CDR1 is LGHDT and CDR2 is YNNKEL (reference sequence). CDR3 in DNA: TGTGCCAGCAGACACAGGGGGGGCGGCTACACCTTC. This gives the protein CASRHRGGGYTF.

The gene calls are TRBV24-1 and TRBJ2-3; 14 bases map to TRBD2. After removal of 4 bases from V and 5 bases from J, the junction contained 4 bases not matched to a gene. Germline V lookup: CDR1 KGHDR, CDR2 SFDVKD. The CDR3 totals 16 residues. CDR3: CATSDWTSGGRDTQYF. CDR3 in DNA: TGTGCCACCAGTGACTGGACTAGCGGGGGGAGAGATACGCAGTATTTT.

CDR3 bases: TGCGCCAGCAGCCACAATATAGGGACGGGAGGAGCTACAGATACGCAGTATTTT. This translates into CASSHNIGTGGATDTQYF. The chain couples TRBV4-1 to TRBJ2-3; TRBD2 agrees at 7 bases. This CDR3 has 18 amino acids. CDR1 is MGHRA, CDR2 YSYEKL, per germline. The trim removed 3 bases at V and 3 bases at J, leaving 15 bases unmatched.

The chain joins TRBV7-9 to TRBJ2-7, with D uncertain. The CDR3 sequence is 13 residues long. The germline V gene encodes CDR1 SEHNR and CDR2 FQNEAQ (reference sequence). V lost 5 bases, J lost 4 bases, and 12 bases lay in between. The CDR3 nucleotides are TGTGCCAGCAGCCCGTGGCCCTGGTACGAGCAGTACTTC. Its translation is CASSPWPWYEQYF.

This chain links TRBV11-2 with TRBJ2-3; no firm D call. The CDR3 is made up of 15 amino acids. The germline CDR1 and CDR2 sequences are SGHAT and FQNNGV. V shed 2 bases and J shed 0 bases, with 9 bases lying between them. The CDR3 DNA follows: TGTGCCAGCAGCTTATATTCGGACAGCACAGATACGCAGTATTTT. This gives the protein CASSLYSDSTDTQYF.

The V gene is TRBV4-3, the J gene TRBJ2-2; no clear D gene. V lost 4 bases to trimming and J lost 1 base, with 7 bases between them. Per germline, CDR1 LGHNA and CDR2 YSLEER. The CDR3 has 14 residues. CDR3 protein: CASSLSGNTGELFF. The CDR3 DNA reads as TGCGCCAGCAGCCTTTCAGGGAACACCGGGGAGCTGTTTTTT.

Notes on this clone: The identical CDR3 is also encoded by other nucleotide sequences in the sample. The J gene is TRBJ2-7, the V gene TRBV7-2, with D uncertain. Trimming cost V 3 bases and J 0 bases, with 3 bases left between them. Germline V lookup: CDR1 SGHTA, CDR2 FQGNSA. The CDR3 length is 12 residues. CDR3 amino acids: CASSLSSYEQYF. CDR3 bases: TGTGCCAGCAGCTTGAGCTCCTACGAGCAGTACTTC.

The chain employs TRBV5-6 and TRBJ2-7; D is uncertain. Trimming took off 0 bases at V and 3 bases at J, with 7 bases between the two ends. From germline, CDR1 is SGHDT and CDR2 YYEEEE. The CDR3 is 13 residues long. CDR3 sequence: CASSLALHYEQYF. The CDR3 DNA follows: TGTGCCAGCAGCTTGGCTCTTCACTACGAGCAGTACTTC.

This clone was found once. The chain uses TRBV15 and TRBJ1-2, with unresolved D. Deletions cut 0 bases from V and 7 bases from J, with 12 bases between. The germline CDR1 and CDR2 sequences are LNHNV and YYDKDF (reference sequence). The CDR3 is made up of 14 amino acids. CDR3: CATSRDPTDGGYTF. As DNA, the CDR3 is TGTGCCACCAGCAGAGATCCCACGGATGGTGGCTACACCTTC.

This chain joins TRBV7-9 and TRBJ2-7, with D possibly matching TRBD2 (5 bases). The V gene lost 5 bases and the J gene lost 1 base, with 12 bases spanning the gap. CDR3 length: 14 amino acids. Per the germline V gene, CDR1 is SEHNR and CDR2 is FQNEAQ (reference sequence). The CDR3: CASSQRELSYEQYF. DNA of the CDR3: TGTGCCAGCAGCCAACGGGAATTATCCTACGAGCAGTACTTC.